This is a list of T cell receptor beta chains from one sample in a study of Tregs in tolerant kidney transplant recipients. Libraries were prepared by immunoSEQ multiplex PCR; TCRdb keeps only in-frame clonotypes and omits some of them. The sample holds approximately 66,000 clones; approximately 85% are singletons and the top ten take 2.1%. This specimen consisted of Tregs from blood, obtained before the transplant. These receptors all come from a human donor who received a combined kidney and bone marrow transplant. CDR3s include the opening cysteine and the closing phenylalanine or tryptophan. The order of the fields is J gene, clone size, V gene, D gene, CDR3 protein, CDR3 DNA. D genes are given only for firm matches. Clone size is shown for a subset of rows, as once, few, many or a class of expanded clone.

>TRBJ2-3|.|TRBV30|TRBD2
CAWAGGLAASTDTQYF
TGTGCCTGGGCCGGGGGACTAGCGGCGAGCACAGATACGCAGTATTTT
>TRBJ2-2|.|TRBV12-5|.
CASGLPRVAAHGELFF
TGTGCTAGTGGTTTGCCCCGAGTTGCGGCCCACGGGGAGCTGTTTTTT
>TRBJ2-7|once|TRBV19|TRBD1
CASSTIQGAIYEQYF
TGTGCCAGTAGTACCATACAGGGGGCGATCTACGAGCAGTACTTC
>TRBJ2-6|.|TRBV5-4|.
CASSLRGTGANVLTF
TGTGCCAGCAGCTTGAGGGGGACTGGGGCCAACGTCCTGACTTTC
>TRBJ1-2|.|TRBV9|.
CASSVVSARGYTF
TGTGCCAGCAGCGTAGTGTCAGCGAGAGGCTACACCTTC
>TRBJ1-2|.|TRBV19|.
CASSPEGGRDLYGYTF
TGTGCCAGTAGCCCGGAGGGGGGGCGAGACCTCTATGGCTACACCTTC
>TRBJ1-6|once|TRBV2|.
CASRDLWDSPLHF
TGTGCCAGCAGGGACCTATGGGATTCACCCCTCCACTTT
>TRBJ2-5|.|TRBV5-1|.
CASSLAGEGETQYF
TGCGCCAGCAGCTTGGCAGGGGAGGGAGAGACCCAGTACTTC
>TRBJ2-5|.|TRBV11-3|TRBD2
CASSPGTSFTETQYF
TGTGCCAGCAGCCCCGGGACTAGCTTCACGGAGACCCAGTACTTC
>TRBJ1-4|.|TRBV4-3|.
CASSPHLAGGLATNEKLFF
TGCGCCAGCAGCCCCCATTTAGCTGGGGGGCTCGCAACTAATGAAAAACTGTTTTTT
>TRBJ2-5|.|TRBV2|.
CASRPRETQYF
TGTGCCAGCAGGCCAAGGGAGACCCAGTACTTC
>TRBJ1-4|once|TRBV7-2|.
CASSPTGERGEKLFF
TGTGCCAGCAGCCCAACGGGGGAGAGGGGGGAAAAACTGTTTTTT
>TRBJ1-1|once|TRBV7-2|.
CASSYGQKNTEAFF
TGTGCCAGCAGCTATGGACAGAAGAACACTGAAGCTTTCTTT
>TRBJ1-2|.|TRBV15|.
CATSRDYHPRDGSDGYTF
TGTGCCACCAGCAGAGATTACCACCCAAGAGACGGCAGTGATGGCTACACCTTC
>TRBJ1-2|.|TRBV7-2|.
CASSLDSGGTGYTF
TGTGCCAGCAGCTTAGACTCGGGGGGCACTGGCTACACCTTC
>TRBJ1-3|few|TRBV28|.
CASSNRNTIYF
TGTGCCAGCAGCAACAGAAACACCATATATTTT
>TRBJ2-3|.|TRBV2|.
CASRNTDTQYF
TGTGCCAGCAGGAACACAGATACGCAGTATTTT
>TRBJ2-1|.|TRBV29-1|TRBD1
CSASNRGNEQFF
TGCAGCGCCTCAAACAGGGGGAATGAGCAGTTCTTC
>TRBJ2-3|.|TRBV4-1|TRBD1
CASSQGGRGPADTQYF
TGCGCCAGCAGCCAAGGAGGCAGGGGGCCTGCAGATACGCAGTATTTT
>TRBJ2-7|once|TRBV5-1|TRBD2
CASSLGTSGHITTYEQYF
TGCGCCAGCAGCTTGGGGACTAGCGGGCATATAACCACCTACGAGCAGTACTTC
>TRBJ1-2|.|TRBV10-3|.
CAITQDANYGYTF
TGTGCCATCACCCAGGACGCTAACTATGGCTACACCTTC
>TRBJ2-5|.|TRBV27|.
CASSSQGWIETQYF
TGTGCCAGCAGTTCGCAGGGATGGATAGAGACCCAGTACTTC
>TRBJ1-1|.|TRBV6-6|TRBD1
CASRPTGAGGAFF
TGTGCCAGCAGGCCTACAGGGGCGGGAGGAGCTTTCTTT
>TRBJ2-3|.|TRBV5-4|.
CASSLGRGADTQYF
TGTGCCAGCAGCTTGGGCAGGGGGGCAGATACGCAGTATTTT
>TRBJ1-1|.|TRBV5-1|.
CASSPGQITEAFF
TGCGCCAGCAGCCCCGGACAGATCACTGAAGCTTTCTTT
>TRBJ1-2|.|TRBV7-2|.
CASSSTWGAGYGYTF
TGTGCCAGCAGCTCAACATGGGGCGCAGGGTATGGCTACACCTTC
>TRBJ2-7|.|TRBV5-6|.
CASSPSGGKGGASYEQYF
TGTGCCAGCAGCCCCAGTGGGGGTAAAGGGGGGGCCTCCTACGAGCAGTACTTC
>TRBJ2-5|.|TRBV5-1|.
CASSTRTATQETQYF
TGCGCCAGCAGCACCCGTACAGCCACTCAAGAGACCCAGTACTTC
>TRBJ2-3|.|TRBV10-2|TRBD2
CASSPQAGGGDTQYF
TGCGCCAGCAGTCCCCAAGCGGGGGGAGGGGATACGCAGTATTTT
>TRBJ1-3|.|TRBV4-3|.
CASSQDPRILSGNTIYF
TGCGCCAGCAGCCAAGATCCTAGGATACTCTCTGGAAACACCATATATTTT
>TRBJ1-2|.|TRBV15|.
CATSSLGGGPDGYTF
TGTGCCACCAGCTCTCTAGGAGGGGGGCCTGATGGCTACACCTTC
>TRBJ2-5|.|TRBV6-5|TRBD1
CAVSDRGLGETQYF
TGTGCCGTCTCGGACAGGGGGCTAGGGGAGACCCAGTACTTC
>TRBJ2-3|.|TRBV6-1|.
CASSSGRSTDTQYF
TGTGCCAGCAGTTCCGGCAGGAGCACAGATACGCAGTATTTT
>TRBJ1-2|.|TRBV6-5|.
CASGQTVYGYTF
TGTGCCAGCGGGCAGACAGTCTATGGCTACACCTTC
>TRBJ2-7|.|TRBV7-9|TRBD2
CASSSRAGVPSEQYF
TGTGCCAGCAGCTCTCGAGCGGGAGTCCCTTCCGAGCAGTACTTC
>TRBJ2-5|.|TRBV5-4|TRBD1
CASSRTGGRVETQYF
TGTGCCAGCAGCAGGACAGGGGGAAGGGTGGAGACCCAGTACTTC
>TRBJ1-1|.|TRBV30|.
CAWSVWENTEAFF
TGTGCCTGGAGTGTGTGGGAGAACACTGAAGCTTTCTTT
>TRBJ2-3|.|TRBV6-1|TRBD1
CASSLGTGRQDTQYF
TGTGCCAGCAGTTTGGGGACAGGAAGGCAAGATACGCAGTATTTT
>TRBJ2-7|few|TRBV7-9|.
CASSPEREQYF
TGTGCCAGCAGCCCGGAACGCGAGCAGTACTTC
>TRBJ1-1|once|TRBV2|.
CASSDLRWGDTEAFF
TGTGCCAGCAGTGATCTCAGGTGGGGGGACACTGAAGCTTTCTTT
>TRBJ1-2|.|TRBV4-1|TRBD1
CASSHPTGGKYGYTF
TGCGCCAGCAGCCATCCGACAGGGGGTAAATATGGCTACACCTTC
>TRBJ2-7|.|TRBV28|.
CASSPPESNREQYF
TGTGCCAGCAGTCCACCAGAGTCCAACCGCGAGCAGTACTTC